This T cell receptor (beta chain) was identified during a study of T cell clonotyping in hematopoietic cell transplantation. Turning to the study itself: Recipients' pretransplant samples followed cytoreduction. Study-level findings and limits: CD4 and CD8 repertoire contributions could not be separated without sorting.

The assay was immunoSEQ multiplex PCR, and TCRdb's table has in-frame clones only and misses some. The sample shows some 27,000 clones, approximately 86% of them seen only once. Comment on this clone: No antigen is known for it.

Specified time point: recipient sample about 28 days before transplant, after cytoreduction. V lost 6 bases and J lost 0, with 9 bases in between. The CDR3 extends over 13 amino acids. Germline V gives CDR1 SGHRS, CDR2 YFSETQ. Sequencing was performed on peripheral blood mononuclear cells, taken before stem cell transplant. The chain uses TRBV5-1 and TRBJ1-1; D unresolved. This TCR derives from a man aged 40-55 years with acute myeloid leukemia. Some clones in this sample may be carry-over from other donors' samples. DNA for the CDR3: TGCGCCAGCAACGACTTGATGAACACTGAAGCTTTCTTT. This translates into CASNDLMNTEAFF.